Described below is a single T cell receptor beta chain sequence and its context. The sample comes from a study of blood T cell repertoires in COVID-19. Study-level background: From T cells, B-cell-depleted T cells, or PBMCs came the material, which was cDNA or gDNA.

The V end lost 10 bases, the J end lost 2 bases, and 14 bases lay between the germline ends. Germline V gene sequence: CDR1 ENHRY, CDR2 SYGVKD. This CDR3 has 13 residues. TCRdb keeps only in-frame clones here, not all; method: immunoSEQ multiplex PCR. Seen here are roughly 140,000 clones, 84% observed once, and the top ten hold approximately 9.7%. The receptor was derived from a woman aged 50 to 60 with acute or convalescent COVID-19. The rearrangement links TRBV10-3 to TRBJ2-5; a possible D gene is TRBD2 (6 bases). The sequenced material came from peripheral blood. CDR3 protein: CATGRDLQETQYF. Here the CDR3 DNA reads TGTGCCACCGGGCGGGACTTACAAGAGACCCAGTACTTC.